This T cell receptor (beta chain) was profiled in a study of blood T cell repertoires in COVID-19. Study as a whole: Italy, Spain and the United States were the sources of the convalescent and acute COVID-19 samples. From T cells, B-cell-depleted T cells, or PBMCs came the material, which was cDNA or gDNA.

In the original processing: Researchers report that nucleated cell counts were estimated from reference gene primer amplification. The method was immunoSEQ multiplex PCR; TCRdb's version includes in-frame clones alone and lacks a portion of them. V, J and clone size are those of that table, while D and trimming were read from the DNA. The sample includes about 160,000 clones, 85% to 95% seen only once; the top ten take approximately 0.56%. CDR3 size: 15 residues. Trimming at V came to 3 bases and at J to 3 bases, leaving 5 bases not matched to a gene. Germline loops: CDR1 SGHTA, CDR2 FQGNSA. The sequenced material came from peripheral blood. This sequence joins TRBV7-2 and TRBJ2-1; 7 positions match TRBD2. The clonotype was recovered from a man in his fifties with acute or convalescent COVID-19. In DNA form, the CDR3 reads TGTGCCAGCAGCTTGGGGCTAGCGGACTACAATGAGCAGTTCTTC. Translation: CASSLGLADYNEQFF.